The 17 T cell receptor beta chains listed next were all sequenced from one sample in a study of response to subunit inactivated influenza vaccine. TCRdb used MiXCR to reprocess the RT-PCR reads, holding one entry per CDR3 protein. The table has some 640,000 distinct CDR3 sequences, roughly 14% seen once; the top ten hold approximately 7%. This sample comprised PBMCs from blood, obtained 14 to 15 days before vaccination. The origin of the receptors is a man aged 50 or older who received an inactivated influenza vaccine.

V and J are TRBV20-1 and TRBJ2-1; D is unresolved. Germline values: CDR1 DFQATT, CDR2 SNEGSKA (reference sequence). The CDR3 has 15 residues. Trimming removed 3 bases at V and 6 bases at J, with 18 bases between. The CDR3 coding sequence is TGCAGTGCTAGGGAAGGATCCGCCGCGGTCAATGAGCAGTTCTTC. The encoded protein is CSAREGSAAVNEQFF.

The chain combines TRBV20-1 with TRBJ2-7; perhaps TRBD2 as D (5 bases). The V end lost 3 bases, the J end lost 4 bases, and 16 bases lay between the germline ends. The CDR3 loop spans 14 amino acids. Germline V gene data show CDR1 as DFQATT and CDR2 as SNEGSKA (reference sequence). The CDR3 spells CSASNPVRGYEQYF. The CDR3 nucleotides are TGCAGTGCTAGTAACCCGGTACGAGGGTACGAGCAGTACTTC.

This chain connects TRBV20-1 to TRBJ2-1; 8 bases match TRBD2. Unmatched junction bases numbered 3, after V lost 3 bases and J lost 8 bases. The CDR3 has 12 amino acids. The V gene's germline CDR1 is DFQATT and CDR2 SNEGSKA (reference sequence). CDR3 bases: TGCAGTGCTAGGACTAGCGTGGATGAGCAGTTCTTC. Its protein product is CSARTSVDEQFF.

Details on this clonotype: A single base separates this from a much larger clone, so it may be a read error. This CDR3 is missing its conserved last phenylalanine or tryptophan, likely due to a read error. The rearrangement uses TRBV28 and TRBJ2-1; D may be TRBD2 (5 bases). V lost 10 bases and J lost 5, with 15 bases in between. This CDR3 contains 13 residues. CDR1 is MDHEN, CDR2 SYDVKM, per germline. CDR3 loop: CATQLRANNEQFS. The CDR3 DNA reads TGTGCCACCCAATTGCGGGCCAACAATGAGCAGTTCTCC.

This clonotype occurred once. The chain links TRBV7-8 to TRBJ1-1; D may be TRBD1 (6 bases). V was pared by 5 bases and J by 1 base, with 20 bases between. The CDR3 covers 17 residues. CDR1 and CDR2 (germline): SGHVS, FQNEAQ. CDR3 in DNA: TGTGCCAGCAGCCCCCTTTGGGGGGGGCAGGGGAACACTGAAGCTTTCTTT. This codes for CASSPLWGGQGNTEAFF.

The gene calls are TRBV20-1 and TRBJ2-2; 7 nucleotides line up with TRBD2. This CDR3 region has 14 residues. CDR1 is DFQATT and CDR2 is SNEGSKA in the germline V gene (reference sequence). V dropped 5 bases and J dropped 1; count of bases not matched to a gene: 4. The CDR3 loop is CSAGRERNTGELFF. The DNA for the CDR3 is TGCAGTGCTGGGCGGGAGAGGAACACCGGGGAGCTGTTTTTT.

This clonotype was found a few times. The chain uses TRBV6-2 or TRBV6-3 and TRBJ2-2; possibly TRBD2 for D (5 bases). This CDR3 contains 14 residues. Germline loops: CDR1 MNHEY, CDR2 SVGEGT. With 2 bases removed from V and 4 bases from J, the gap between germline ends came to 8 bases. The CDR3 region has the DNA TGTGCCAGCAGTTACATTCGGGGCACCGGGGAGCTGTTTTTT. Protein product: CASSYIRGTGELFF.

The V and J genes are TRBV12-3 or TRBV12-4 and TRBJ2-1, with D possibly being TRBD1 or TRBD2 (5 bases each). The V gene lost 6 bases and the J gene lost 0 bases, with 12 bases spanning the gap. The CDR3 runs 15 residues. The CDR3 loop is CASSPGAGSYNEQFF. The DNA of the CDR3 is TGTGCCAGCAGCCCCGGGGCGGGCTCCTACAATGAGCAGTTCTTC.

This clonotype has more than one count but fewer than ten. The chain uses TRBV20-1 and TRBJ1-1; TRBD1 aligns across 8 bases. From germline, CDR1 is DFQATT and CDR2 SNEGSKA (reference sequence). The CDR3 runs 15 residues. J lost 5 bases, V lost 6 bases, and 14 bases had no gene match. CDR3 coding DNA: TGCAGTGCCCTTAGGACAGGGAGGCGACGGACTGAAGCTTTCTTT. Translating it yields CSALRTGRRRTEAFF.

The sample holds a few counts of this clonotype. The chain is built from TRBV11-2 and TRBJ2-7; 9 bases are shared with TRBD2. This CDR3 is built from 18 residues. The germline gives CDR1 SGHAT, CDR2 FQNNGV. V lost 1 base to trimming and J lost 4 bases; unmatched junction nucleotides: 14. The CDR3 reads CASSLGVGAGGPLYEQYF. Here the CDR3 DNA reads TGTGCCAGCAGCTTAGGTGTGGGGGCGGGGGGGCCTTTATACGAGCAGTACTTC. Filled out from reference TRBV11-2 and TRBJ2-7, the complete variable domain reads EAGVAQSPRYKIIEKRQSVAFWCNPISGHATLYWYQQILGQGPKLLIQFQNNGVVDDSQLPKDRFSAERLKGVDSTLKIQPAKLEDSAVYLCASSLGVGAGGPLYEQYFGPGTRLTVT.

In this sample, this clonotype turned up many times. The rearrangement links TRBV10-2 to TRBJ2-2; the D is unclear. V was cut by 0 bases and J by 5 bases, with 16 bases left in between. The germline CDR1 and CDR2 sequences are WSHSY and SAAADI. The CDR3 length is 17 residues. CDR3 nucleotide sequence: TGCGCCAGCAGTGAGTCGAAATTATATCTGCCAACCGGGGAGCTGTTTTTT. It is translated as CASSESKLYLPTGELFF.

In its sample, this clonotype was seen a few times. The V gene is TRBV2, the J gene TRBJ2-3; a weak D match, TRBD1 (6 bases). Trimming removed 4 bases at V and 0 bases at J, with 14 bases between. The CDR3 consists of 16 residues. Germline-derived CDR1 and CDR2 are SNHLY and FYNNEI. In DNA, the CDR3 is TGTGCCAGCAGTGCCTTAACAGGGCTGAGCACAGATACGCAGTATTTT. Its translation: CASSALTGLSTDTQYF.

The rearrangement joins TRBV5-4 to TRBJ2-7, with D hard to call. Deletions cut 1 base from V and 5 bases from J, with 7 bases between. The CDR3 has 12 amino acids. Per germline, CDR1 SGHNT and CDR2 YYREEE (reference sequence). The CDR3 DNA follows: TGTGCCAGCAGCTTGTTCCGCGACGAGCAGTACTTC. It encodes CASSLFRDEQYF.

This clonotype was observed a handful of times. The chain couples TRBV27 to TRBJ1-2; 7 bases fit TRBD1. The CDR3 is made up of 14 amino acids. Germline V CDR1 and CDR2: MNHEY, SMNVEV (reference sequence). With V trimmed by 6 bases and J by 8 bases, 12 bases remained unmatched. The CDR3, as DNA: TGTGCCAGCAGAGACGACAGGGTAGCGGACGGCTACACCTTC. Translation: CASRDDRVADGYTF.

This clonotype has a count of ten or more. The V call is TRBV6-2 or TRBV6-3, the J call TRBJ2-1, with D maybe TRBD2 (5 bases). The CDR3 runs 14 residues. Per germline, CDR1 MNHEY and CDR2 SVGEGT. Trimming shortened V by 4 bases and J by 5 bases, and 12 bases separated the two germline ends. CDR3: CASSSAAVHNEQFF. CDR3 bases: TGTGCCAGCAGTTCCGCAGCGGTCCACAATGAGCAGTTCTTC.

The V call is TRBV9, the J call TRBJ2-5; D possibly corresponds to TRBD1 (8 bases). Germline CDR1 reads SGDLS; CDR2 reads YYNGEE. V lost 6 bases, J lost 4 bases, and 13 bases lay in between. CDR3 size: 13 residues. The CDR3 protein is CASNRGGGETQYF. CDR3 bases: TGTGCCAGCAACAGGGGGGGGGGAGAGACCCAGTACTTC.

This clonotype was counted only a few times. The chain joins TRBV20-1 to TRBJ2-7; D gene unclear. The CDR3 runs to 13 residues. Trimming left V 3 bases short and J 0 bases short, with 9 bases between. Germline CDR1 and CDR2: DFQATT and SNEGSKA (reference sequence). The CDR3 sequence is CSASDTTSYEQYF. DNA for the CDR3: TGCAGTGCTAGTGACACCACCTCCTACGAGCAGTACTTC.